This T cell receptor beta chain was sequenced in a study of cytomegalovirus exposure and HLA in healthy donors. Points from the study as a whole: A later analysis showed TCR association rates differing by HLA locus, peaking at DRB1 and lowest at HLA-C.

The sample holds a few counts of this clone. Its antigen remains unidentified. Researchers ran the PCR with 60 Vbeta and 13 Jbeta primers. The repertoire was sequenced with immunoSEQ multiplex PCR; TCRdb's copy has only in-frame clones and lacks some. The data contain about 130,000 clones, around 8.5% of them singletons. The V end was cut by 1 base, the J end by 10 bases, with 15 bases between. Per the germline V gene, CDR1 is SGDLS and CDR2 is YYNGEE. The CDR3 spans 14 residues. This clonotype originated in a man in his forties in good health and CMV-seronegative. This chain uses TRBV9 with TRBJ2-1; perhaps TRBD1 as D (6 bases). Sequencing was carried out using PBMCs. The CDR3 sequence: CASSVMDTGFEQFF. The DNA for the CDR3 is TGTGCCAGCAGCGTAATGGATACAGGGTTCGAGCAGTTCTTC. The full variable domain, in which reference TRBV9 and TRBJ2-1 provide the parts outside the CDR3, is DSGVTQTPKHLITATGQRVTLRCSPRSGDLSVYWYQQSLDQGLQFLIQYYNGEERAKGNILERFSAQQFPDLHSELNLSSLELGDSALYFCASSVMDTGFEQFFGPGTRLTVL.